Listed below are T cell receptor beta chains from one sample, sequenced in a study of STAT5B mutations in CD4+ large granular lymphocyte leukemia. Here immunoSEQ multiplex PCR was the method, and the copy in TCRdb shows in-frame clones only, minus some. The sample contains about 32,000 clones, approximately 80% of which appear only once. Input material: CD4+ T cells from blood buffy coats. The source of these receptors is a human donor in good health. Both conserved end residues are part of each CDR3. Fields, in order: D gene, J gene, clone size, V gene, CDR3 DNA, CDR3 protein. The D gene is left open where the match is weak. Part of the rows lack a size; the others show once, few, many or a class for expanded clones.

- | TRBJ2-3 | - | TRBV6-5 | TGTGCCAGCAGTTACCAGGTCGCAGATACGCAGTATTTT | CASSYQVADTQYF
- | TRBJ2-1 | - | TRBV7-9 | TGTGCCAGCAGCTTAGGCGCAGGGTCGTCCTACAATGAGCAGTTCTTC | CASSLGAGSSYNEQFF
- | TRBJ2-7 | - | TRBV5-6 | TGTGCCAGCAGCTTGGCTGGGACCTTCACCAGCTCCTACGAGCAGTACTTC | CASSLAGTFTSSYEQYF
- | TRBJ2-3 | - | TRBV7-9 | TGTGCCAGCAGCTTATACGGATCAAGTGATACGCAGTATTTT | CASSLYGSSDTQYF
TRBD2 | TRBJ2-3 | - | TRBV6-5 | TGTGCCAGCAGTTGGCGGGGACTAGCGGGTCCAGATACGCAGTATTTT | CASSWRGLAGPDTQYF
TRBD2 | TRBJ2-7 | - | TRBV5-5 | TGTGCCAGCAGCGCGCCCGGGACTAGCGCCTCCTACGAGCAGTACTTC | CASSAPGTSASYEQYF
TRBD2 | TRBJ2-7 | - | TRBV10-3 | TGTGCCACCCAAGGGAGGGAGGTCTACGAGCAGTACTTC | CATQGREVYEQYF
- | TRBJ1-5 | - | TRBV30 | TGTGCCTGGAGGCCAGGGGATGATTATAGCAATCAGCCCCAGCATTTT | CAWRPGDDYSNQPQHF
TRBD2 | TRBJ2-2 | - | TRBV27 | TGTGCCAGCAGTTTAACTAGCGGGATATTCGGATCGAACACCGGGGAGCTGTTTTTT | CASSLTSGIFGSNTGELFF
- | TRBJ1-5 | - | TRBV28 | TGTGCCAGCAGTTCTGGGACGGGCAATCAGCCCCAGCATTTT | CASSSGTGNQPQHF
TRBD1 | TRBJ1-3 | - | TRBV27 | TGTGCCAGCAGTCTCCTGGGGGGCAGGGGGGACACCATATATTTT | CASSLLGGRGDTIYF
- | TRBJ1-4 | few | TRBV7-2 | TGTGCCAGCAGCTTAGCGCCGAGTGCAGGGCAGGGTAATGAAAAACTGTTTTTT | CASSLAPSAGQGNEKLFF
TRBD2 | TRBJ2-7 | - | TRBV30 | TGTGCCTGGAGTCGGGGGGGTTGGTACGAGCAGTACTTC | CAWSRGGWYEQYF
- | TRBJ1-1 | once | TRBV5-1 | TGCGCCAGCAGCCCCGGTGGGACGAACACTGAAGCTTTCTTT | CASSPGGTNTEAFF
TRBD2 | TRBJ2-2 | - | TRBV9 | TGTGCCAGCAGCGTAGGTTTGGCTTTGGGAGGGCCGCGGGAGCTGTTTTTT | CASSVGLALGGPRELFF
- | TRBJ1-2 | few | TRBV29-1 | TGCAGCGTTGTGTCGACAGGAGGATATGGCTACACCTTC | CSVVSTGGYGYTF
- | TRBJ2-2 | - | TRBV5-4 | TGTGCCAGCAGCTTGGCCGGTAGCGGGAACACCGGGGAGCTGTTTTTT | CASSLAGSGNTGELFF
- | TRBJ2-1 | - | TRBV7-6 | TGTGCCAGCAGCTTAGAAAGAGGGGCAGGACAGTTCTTC | CASSLERGAGQFF
TRBD1 | TRBJ2-5 | - | TRBV18 | TGTGCCAGCTCACTACGGACAGGGGCAGGAGAGACCCAGTACTTC | CASSLRTGAGETQYF
TRBD2 | TRBJ2-3 | - | TRBV2 | TGTGCCAGCACCATCGTCGGGGGGGCCTCAAGCACAGATACGCAGTATTTT | CASTIVGGASSTDTQYF
TRBD1 | TRBJ1-2 | - | TRBV6-5 | TGTGCCAGCAGTTACTCTGGACAGGGGAACTATGGCTACACCTTC | CASSYSGQGNYGYTF
- | TRBJ2-2 | - | TRBV14 | TGTGCCAGCAGCCAGGTGTCCGGGGAGCTGTTTTTT | CASSQVSGELFF
- | TRBJ1-6 | - | TRBV6-5 | TGTGCCAGCAGTTACGAAAGACAGGATTCACCCCTCCACTTT | CASSYERQDSPLHF
- | TRBJ1-5 | - | TRBV15 | TGTGCCACCAGCAAATCAGGGGAGGAATATAGCAATCAGCCCCAGCATTTT | CATSKSGEEYSNQPQHF
- | TRBJ2-2 | once | TRBV9 | TGTGCCAGCAGCCCCAGTTGGGCCACCGGGGAGCTGTTTTTT | CASSPSWATGELFF
TRBD1 | TRBJ1-2 | - | TRBV28 | TGTGCCAGCAGTTTTGGGACAGGGGGAAAGGAAACGAGAGGCTACACCTTC | CASSFGTGGKETRGYTF
- | TRBJ2-2 | - | TRBV6-5 | TGTGCCAGCAGCCCGGCCAGCGGGGAGCTGTTTTTT | CASSPASGELFF
- | TRBJ1-4 | - | TRBV5-1 | TGCGCCAGCAGCCCTATTCGGGCGGGAAATGAAAAACTGTTTTTT | CASSPIRAGNEKLFF
- | TRBJ1-1 | - | TRBV21-1 | TGTGCCATCGACCAAACAGGGCCGAGAAACACTGAAGCTTTCTTT | CAIDQTGPRNTEAFF
TRBD2 | TRBJ2-3 | - | TRBV7-9 | TGTGCCAGCAGCCCCTGGACTAGCGGGGGGTTAGATACGCAGTATTTT | CASSPWTSGGLDTQYF
TRBD1 | TRBJ1-1 | once | TRBV19 | TGTGCCAGTAGTAACTTACGGGGACAGGGTCACACTGAAGCTTTCTTT | CASSNLRGQGHTEAFF
- | TRBJ1-1 | - | TRBV27 | TGTGCCAGCAGTGGACGGGAGAACACTGAAGCTTTCTTT | CASSGRENTEAFF
- | TRBJ2-3 | - | TRBV9 | TGTGCCAGCAGCGCCCCGACAGAGATTTATACAGATACGCAGTATTTT | CASSAPTEIYTDTQYF
TRBD1 | TRBJ1-1 | - | TRBV6-5 | TGTGCCAGCAGAGCCGGGACAGCGAACACTGAAGCTTTCTTT | CASRAGTANTEAFF
- | TRBJ2-7 | - | TRBV7-2 | TGTGCCAGCAGCTTAGGGGCCCCCTACGAGCAGTACTTC | CASSLGAPYEQYF
TRBD1 | TRBJ2-2 | - | TRBV6-5 | TGTGCCAGCAGTTTTGGGACAGGCCCCGACACCGGGGAGCTGTTTTTT | CASSFGTGPDTGELFF
- | TRBJ2-1 | - | TRBV6-4 | TGTGCCAGCGCCCGGGCCCCGGGGGACAATGAGCAGTTCTTC | CASARAPGDNEQFF
TRBD1 | TRBJ2-7 | - | TRBV19 | TGTGCCAGTAGTATAAGGGGACAGGGTGAGCTCTACTTC | CASSIRGQGELYF
TRBD1 | TRBJ1-5 | - | TRBV5-8 | TGTGCCAGCAGCCGGGGACAGGGGCCTCAGCCCCAGCATTTT | CASSRGQGPQPQHF
TRBD1 | TRBJ2-1 | - | TRBV28 | TGTGCCAGCAGTACGGAGTACAGGGGGCAGTTCTTC | CASSTEYRGQFF
TRBD1 | TRBJ1-6 | - | TRBV5-4 | TGTGCCAGCAGCATGCAGGGTCGGACAGGGCGATTCCACTTT | CASSMQGRTGRFHF
TRBD1 | TRBJ1-2 | - | TRBV29-1 | TGCAGCGCAACCTGGACAGGGGGCGCTCTCGGGGGCTACACCTTC | CSATWTGGALGGYTF
- | TRBJ2-3 | - | TRBV4-1 | TGCGCCAGCAGCCAAGTCCCTTCGGCCGGCACAGATACGCAGTATTTT | CASSQVPSAGTDTQYF
- | TRBJ2-1 | - | TRBV7-4 | TGTGCCAGGGGGGGCGGGAGAATCAATGAGCAGTTCTTC | CARGGGRINEQFF
TRBD1 | TRBJ2-7 | - | TRBV7-8 | TGTGCCAGCAGCTTAGCGCGGACAGGCACCTACGAGCAGTACTTC | CASSLARTGTYEQYF
TRBD2 | TRBJ2-6 | - | TRBV27 | TGTGCCAGCAGAGGACTAGCGGGGACTTACTCTGGGGCCAACGTCCTGACTTTC | CASRGLAGTYSGANVLTF
- | TRBJ2-6 | - | TRBV28 | TGTGCCAGCAGTTTCCCCGGGGGGCGCGGGGCCAACGTCCTGACTTTC | CASSFPGGRGANVLTF
- | TRBJ2-1 | once | TRBV11-2 | TGTGCCAGCAGCTTAGATTCGGCAGGGCCCCCACCATACAATGAGCAGTTCTTC | CASSLDSAGPPPYNEQFF
- | TRBJ1-2 | - | TRBV18 | TGTGCCAGCTCACCTCGAGCGGGTGAGGGGGATGGCTACACCTTC | CASSPRAGEGDGYTF
- | TRBJ1-2 | - | TRBV7-8 | TGTGCCAGCAGCTTAGCGAATAGCTATGGCTACACCTTC | CASSLANSYGYTF
- | TRBJ2-3 | - | TRBV10-3 | TGTGCCATCAAGGGAGCAGATACGCAGTATTTT | CAIKGADTQYF
TRBD2 | TRBJ2-7 | - | TRBV7-9 | TGTGCCAGCAGCTTAGGGGCTGCGGGAGAGGTATACGAGCAGTACTTC | CASSLGAAGEVYEQYF
TRBD1 | TRBJ2-2 | - | TRBV6-1 | TGTGCCAGCGGCCCCGGGACAGGATTCACCGGGGAGCTGTTTTTT | CASGPGTGFTGELFF
TRBD1 | TRBJ2-2 | - | TRBV7-9 | TGTGCCAGCAGCCCCAGGGGGTCAGACACCGGGGAGCTGTTTTTT | CASSPRGSDTGELFF
- | TRBJ2-3 | - | TRBV7-6 | TGTGCCAGCAGCTCTAGGACAGGCACAGATACGCAGTATTTT | CASSSRTGTDTQYF
- | TRBJ2-2 | - | TRBV7-3 | TGTGCCAGCAGCAAGCGAGGGGGAGCGAACACCGGGGAGCTGTTTTTT | CASSKRGGANTGELFF
TRBD2 | TRBJ2-5 | - | TRBV5-6 | TGTGCCAGCAGCTTGGGACTAGCGGGGGGGGAGACCCAGTACTTC | CASSLGLAGGETQYF
TRBD2 | TRBJ2-3 | - | TRBV7-9 | TGTGCCAGCAGCCCTCGGACTAGCGGGAGGAGCACAGATACGCAGTATTTT | CASSPRTSGRSTDTQYF
TRBD1 | TRBJ1-5 | - | TRBV19 | TGTGCCAGTAGTACGATGAGACAGGGTAATAGCAATCAGCCCCAGCATTTT | CASSTMRQGNSNQPQHF